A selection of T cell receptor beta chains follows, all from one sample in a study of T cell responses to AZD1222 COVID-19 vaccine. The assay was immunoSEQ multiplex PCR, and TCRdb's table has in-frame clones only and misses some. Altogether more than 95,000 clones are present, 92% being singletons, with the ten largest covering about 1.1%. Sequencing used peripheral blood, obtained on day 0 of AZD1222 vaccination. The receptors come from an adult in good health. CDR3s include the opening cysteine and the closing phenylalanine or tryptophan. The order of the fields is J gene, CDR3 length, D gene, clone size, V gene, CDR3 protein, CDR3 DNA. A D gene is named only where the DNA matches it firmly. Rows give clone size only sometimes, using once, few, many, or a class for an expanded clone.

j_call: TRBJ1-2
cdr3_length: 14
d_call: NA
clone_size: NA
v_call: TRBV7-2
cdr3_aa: CASSLGGAGYGYTF
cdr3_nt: TGTGCCAGCAGCTTAGGCGGGGCTGGCTATGGCTACACCTTC

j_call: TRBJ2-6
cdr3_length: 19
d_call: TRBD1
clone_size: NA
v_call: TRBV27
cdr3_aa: CASSLSVGDRGLGANVLTF
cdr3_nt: TGTGCCAGCAGTTTATCGGTCGGGGACAGGGGGCTAGGGGCCAACGTCCTGACTTTC

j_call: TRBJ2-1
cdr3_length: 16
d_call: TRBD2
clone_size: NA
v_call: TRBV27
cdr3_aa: CASSSLAGVPYNEQFF
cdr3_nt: TGTGCCAGCAGTTCGCTAGCGGGAGTACCCTACAATGAGCAGTTCTTC

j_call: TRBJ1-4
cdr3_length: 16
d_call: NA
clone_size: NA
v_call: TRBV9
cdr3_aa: CASSFDPGPLNEKLFF
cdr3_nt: TGTGCCAGCAGCTTCGATCCGGGACCTCTTAATGAAAAACTGTTTTTT

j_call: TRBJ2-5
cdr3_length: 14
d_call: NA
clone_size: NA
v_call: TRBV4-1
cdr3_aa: CASRKDQSAETQYF
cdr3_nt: TGCGCCAGCAGAAAGGACCAATCGGCAGAGACCCAGTACTTC

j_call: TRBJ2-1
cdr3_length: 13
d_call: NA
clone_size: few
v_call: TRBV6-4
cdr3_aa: CASSDEAGNEQFF
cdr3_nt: TGTGCCAGCAGTGACGAGGCAGGTAATGAGCAGTTCTTC

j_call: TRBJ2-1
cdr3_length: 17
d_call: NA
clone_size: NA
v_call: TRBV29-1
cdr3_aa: CSVEGLRGLSSYNEQFF
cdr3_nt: TGCAGCGTTGAAGGATTACGGGGCCTTAGCTCCTACAATGAGCAGTTCTTC

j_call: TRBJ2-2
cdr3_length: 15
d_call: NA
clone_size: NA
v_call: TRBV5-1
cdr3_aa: CASSRVQENTGELFF
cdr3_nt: TGCGCCAGCAGCCGGGTGCAGGAGAACACCGGGGAGCTGTTTTTT

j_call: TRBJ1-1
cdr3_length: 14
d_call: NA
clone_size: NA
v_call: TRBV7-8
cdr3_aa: CASSLGAGHTEAFF
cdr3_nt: TGTGCCAGCAGCTTAGGGGCAGGGCACACTGAAGCTTTCTTT

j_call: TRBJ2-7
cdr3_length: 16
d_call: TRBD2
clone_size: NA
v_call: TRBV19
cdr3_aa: CASSIGLAGVSYEQYF
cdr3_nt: TGTGCCAGTAGTATTGGACTAGCGGGAGTATCCTACGAGCAGTACTTC

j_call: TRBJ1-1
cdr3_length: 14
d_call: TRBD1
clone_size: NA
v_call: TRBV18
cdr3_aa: CASSPDRVSTEAFF
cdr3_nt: TGTGCCAGCTCACCCGACAGGGTCAGTACTGAAGCTTTCTTT

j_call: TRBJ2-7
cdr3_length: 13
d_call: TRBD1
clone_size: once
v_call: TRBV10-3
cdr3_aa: CAISVGTDNEQYF
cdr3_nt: TGTGCCATCAGTGTCGGGACAGATAACGAGCAGTACTTC

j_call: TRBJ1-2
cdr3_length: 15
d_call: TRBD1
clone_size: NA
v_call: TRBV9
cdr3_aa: CASSAQGARNYGYTF
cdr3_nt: TGTGCCAGCAGCGCACAGGGGGCGCGGAACTATGGCTACACCTTC

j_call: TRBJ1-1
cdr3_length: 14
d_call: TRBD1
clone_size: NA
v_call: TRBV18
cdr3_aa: CASSPRTGITEAFF
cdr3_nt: TGTGCCAGCTCACCAAGGACAGGGATCACTGAAGCTTTCTTT

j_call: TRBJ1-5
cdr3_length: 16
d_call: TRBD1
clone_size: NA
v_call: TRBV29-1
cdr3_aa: CSVVWSGTGRNQPQHF
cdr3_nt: TGCAGCGTTGTTTGGTCTGGGACAGGTCGCAATCAGCCCCAGCATTTT

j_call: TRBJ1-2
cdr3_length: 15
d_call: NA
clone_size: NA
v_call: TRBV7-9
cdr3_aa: CASSWGRTVKDGYTF
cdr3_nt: TGTGCCAGCAGCTGGGGACGGACAGTTAAGGATGGCTACACCTTC

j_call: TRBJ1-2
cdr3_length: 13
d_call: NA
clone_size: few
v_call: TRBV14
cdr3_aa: CASSQDRGYGYTF
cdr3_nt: TGTGCCAGCAGCCAAGATCGCGGCTATGGCTACACCTTC

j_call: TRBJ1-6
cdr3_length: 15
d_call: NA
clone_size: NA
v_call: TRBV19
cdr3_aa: CASNRQRNDNSPLHF
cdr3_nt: TGTGCCAGTAACCGCCAGCGGAATGACAATTCACCCCTCCACTTT

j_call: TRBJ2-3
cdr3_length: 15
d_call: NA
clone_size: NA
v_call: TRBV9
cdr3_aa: CASSARPLSTDTQYF
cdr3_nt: TGTGCCAGCAGCGCTAGGCCGCTGAGCACAGATACGCAGTATTTT

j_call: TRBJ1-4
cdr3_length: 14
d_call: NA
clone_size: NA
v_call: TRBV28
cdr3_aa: CASSFAGAREKLFF
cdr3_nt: TGTGCCAGCAGTTTCGCGGGGGCGCGTGAAAAACTGTTTTTT

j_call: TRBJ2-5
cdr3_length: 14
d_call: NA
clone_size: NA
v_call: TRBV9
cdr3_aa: CASSVAGVGETQYF
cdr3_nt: TGTGCCAGCAGCGTAGCGGGAGTTGGAGAGACCCAGTACTTC

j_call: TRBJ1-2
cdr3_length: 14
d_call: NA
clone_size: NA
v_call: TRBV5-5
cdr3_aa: CASSLKVTAQSYTF
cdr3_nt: TGTGCCAGCAGCCTGAAGGTTACAGCACAGAGCTACACCTTC

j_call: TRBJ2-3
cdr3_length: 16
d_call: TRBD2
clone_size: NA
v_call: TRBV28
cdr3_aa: CASSLGLAGVSDTQYF
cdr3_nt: TGTGCCAGCAGTTTAGGACTAGCGGGAGTCTCAGATACGCAGTATTTT

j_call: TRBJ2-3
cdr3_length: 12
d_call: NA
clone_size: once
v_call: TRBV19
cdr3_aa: CATRSPTDTQYF
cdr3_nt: TGTGCCACCCGTTCGCCCACAGATACGCAGTATTTT

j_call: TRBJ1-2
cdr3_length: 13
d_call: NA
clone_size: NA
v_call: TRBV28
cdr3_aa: CASSFGESYGYTF
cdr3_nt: TGTGCCAGCAGTTTCGGGGAGAGTTATGGCTACACCTTC

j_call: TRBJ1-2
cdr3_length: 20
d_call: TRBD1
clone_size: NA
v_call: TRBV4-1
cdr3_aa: CASSQIIIPGQGDRRQSYTF
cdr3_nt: TGCGCCAGCAGCCAAATAATTATCCCGGGACAGGGCGACCGGCGTCAGAGCTACACCTTC

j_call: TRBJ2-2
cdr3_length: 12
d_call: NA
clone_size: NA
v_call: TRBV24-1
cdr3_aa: CATSGQPGELFF
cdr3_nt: TGTGCCACCAGTGGACAGCCCGGGGAGCTGTTTTTT

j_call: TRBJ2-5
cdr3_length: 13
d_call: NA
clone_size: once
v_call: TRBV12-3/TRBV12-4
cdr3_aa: CASSSALQQTQYF
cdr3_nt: TGTGCCAGCAGTTCTGCTCTCCAGCAGACCCAGTACTTC

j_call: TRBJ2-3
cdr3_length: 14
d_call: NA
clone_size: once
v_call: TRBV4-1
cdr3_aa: CASSAQMYTDTQYF
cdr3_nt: TGCGCCAGCAGCGCCCAGATGTACACAGATACGCAGTATTTT

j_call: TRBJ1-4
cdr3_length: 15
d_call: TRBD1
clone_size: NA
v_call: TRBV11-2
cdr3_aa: CASSRILQGRGKLFF
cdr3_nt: TGTGCCAGCAGCCGTATACTACAGGGGAGGGGAAAACTGTTTTTT

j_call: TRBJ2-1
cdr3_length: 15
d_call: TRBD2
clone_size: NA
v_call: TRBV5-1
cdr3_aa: CASQSGLHSYNEQFF
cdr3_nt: TGCGCCAGCCAGTCGGGACTACACTCCTACAATGAGCAGTTCTTC

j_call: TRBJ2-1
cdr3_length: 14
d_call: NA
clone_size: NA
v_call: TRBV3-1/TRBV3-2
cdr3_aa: CASSQDLTGTSQFF
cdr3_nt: TGTGCCAGCAGCCAAGATTTGACCGGGACTTCCCAGTTCTTC

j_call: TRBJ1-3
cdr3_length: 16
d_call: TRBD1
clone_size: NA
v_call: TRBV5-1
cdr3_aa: CASSSLQGASGNTIYF
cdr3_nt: TGCGCCAGCAGCAGTCTACAGGGGGCCTCTGGAAACACCATATATTTT

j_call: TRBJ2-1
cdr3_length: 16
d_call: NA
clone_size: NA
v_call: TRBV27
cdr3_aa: CASSLSFISSYNEQFF
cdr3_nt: TGTGCCAGCAGTTTATCCTTTATTAGCTCCTACAATGAGCAGTTCTTC

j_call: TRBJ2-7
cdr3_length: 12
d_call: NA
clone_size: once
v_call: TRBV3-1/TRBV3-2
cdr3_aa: CASSRLSYEQYF
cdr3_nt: TGTGCCAGCAGCCGCCTCTCCTACGAGCAGTACTTC

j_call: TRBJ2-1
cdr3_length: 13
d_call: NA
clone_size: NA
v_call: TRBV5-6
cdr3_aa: CASSSGPGNEQFF
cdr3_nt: TGTGCCAGCAGCTCAGGACCAGGCAATGAGCAGTTCTTC

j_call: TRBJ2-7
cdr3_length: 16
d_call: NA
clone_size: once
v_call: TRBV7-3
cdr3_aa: CASSYGVSEEGVEQYF
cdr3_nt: TGTGCCAGCAGCTACGGGGTGAGCGAGGAGGGCGTCGAGCAGTACTTC